The 18 T cell receptor beta chains in this list originate from one sample, sequenced in a study of cytomegalovirus exposure and HLA in healthy donors. A multiplex PCR was run with 60 Vbeta primers and 13 Jbeta primers. Profiled with immunoSEQ multiplex PCR; TCRdb holds only in-frame clones, not every one. The table includes 150,000 to 200,000 clones, 65% to 85% detected once. Input material: PBMCs. These receptors came from a young woman in good health and CMV-seropositive.

This clone has a handful of counts. V gene TRBV5-1 combines with J gene TRBJ2-2; tentative D call: TRBD2 (5 bases). The CDR3 consists of 13 residues. Trimming cost V 2 bases and J 6 bases, with 8 bases left between them. Germline V gives CDR1 SGHRS, CDR2 YFSETQ. As DNA, the CDR3 is TGCGCCAGCAGCTTCCCCGGGGCCGGGGAGCTGTTTTTT. Translating gives CASSFPGAGELFF. Supplemented by reference TRBV5-1 and TRBJ2-2, the full variable domain reads KAGVTQTPRYLIKTRGQQVTLSCSPISGHRSVSWYQQTPGQGLQFLFEYFSETQRNKGNFPGRFSGRQFSNSRSEMNVSTLELGDSALYLCASSFPGAGELFFGEGSRLTVL.

This rearrangement joins TRBV5-4 to TRBJ2-1; 8 bases are a match to TRBD2. CDR1 and CDR2 from the germline V gene are SGHNT and YYREEE (reference sequence). V lost 3 bases and J lost 4; bases outside the gene matches: 6. The CDR3 totals 15 residues. The CDR3 is CASSSDGGGYNEQFF. The DNA for the CDR3 is TGTGCCAGCAGCTCAGACGGGGGGGGATACAATGAGCAGTTCTTC.

With regard to this clone: At one end, the junction sequence differs from germline, possibly due to a read error. This chain joins TRBV5-1 and TRBJ2-1, with 15 bases matching TRBD2. The CDR3 runs 13 residues. Germline V gives CDR1 SGHRS, CDR2 YFSETQ. CDR3 DNA: TGCACCAGCAGCCCAGGACTAGCGGGAGGGCCGGTCTTC. Protein: CTSSPGLAGGPVF.

CDR3 nucleotides: TGCGCCAGCACCCCAGACAGACGTCTTTATGGCTACACCTTC. As protein: CASTPDRRLYGYTF. The chain has TRBV5-1 and TRBJ1-2, with a weak D call TRBD1 (5 bases). The CDR3 spans 14 residues. Germline CDR1 SGHRS, CDR2 YFSETQ. Trimming cost V 6 bases and J 5 bases, with 17 bases left between them.

This clone has only a few counts. J is TRBJ2-1 and V is TRBV5-1, with 10 bases aligning to TRBD2. V lost 4 bases to trimming and J lost 5 bases; unmatched junction nucleotides: 12. The CDR3 is 17 amino acids. Germline values: CDR1 SGHRS, CDR2 YFSETQ. The CDR3 DNA is TGCGCCAGCAGCCGAATTATAGCGGGGGGAGGTCACAATGAGCAGTTCTTC. Translation gives CASSRIIAGGGHNEQFF.

The count of this clone is one. This chain connects TRBV5-6 to TRBJ1-1; possibly TRBD1 for D (6 bases). CDR3 length: 16 residues. Trimming shortened V by 5 bases and J by 5 bases, and 22 bases separated the two germline ends. Germline lookup yields CDR1 SGHDT and CDR2 YYEEEE. CDR3 DNA sequence: TGTGCCAGCAGACCGACAGTGGGCAGGGGAAATACTGAAGCTTTCTTT. This gives the protein CASRPTVGRGNTEAFF.

The V call is TRBV7-3, the J call TRBJ2-2, with D perhaps TRBD1 (6 bases). The germline CDR1 and CDR2 sequences are SGHTA and FQGTGA. The CDR3 covers 14 residues. The V end lost 6 bases, the J end lost 2 bases, and 10 bases lay between the germline ends. The CDR3 loop reads CASRWTDNTGELFF. The CDR3 region has the DNA TGTGCCAGCAGGTGGACAGATAACACCGGGGAGCTGTTTTTT.

The CDR3 sequence is CASSSGGRIYGYTF. The CDR3 bases are TGCGCCAGCAGCTCAGGGGGACGGATCTATGGCTACACCTTC. The chain employs TRBV5-1 and TRBJ1-2; TRBD1 agrees at 7 bases. The trim removed 3 bases at V and 4 bases at J, leaving 6 bases unmatched. This CDR3 has 14 residues. The germline V gene has CDR1 SGHRS and CDR2 YFSETQ.

This clone was seen more than once but under ten times. The V call is TRBV19, the J call TRBJ2-7, with 7 bases identical to TRBD1. CDR1 LNHDA and CDR2 SQIVND come from the germline V gene (reference sequence). V lost 2 bases to trimming and J lost 2 bases; unmatched junction nucleotides: 12. The CDR3 is 17 amino acids. As DNA, the CDR3 is TGTGCCAGTAGTATATTTGACAGGGTAACGGGCCCCTACGAGCAGTACTTC. Translated, it gives CASSIFDRVTGPYEQYF.

V gene TRBV25-1 combines with J gene TRBJ2-1; 8 nucleotides agree with TRBD1. Unmatched junction bases numbered 6, after V lost 5 bases and J lost 0 bases. CDR1 and CDR2 (germline): MGHDK, SYGVNS. The length of the CDR3 is 16 residues. The CDR3 spells CASSTQGESSYNEQFF. CDR3 DNA sequence: TGTGCCAGCAGTACACAGGGGGAGAGCTCCTACAATGAGCAGTTCTTC.

This chain uses TRBV5-1 with TRBJ2-7, with D unclear. CDR3 length: 12 residues. V lost 4 bases, J lost 13 bases, and 18 bases lay in between. Germline V lookup: CDR1 SGHRS, CDR2 YFSETQ. CDR3 in DNA: TGCGCCAGCAGCGCCGGAACAGATCCCTTCTACTTC. This gives the protein CASSAGTDPFYF.

The rearrangement uses TRBV5-1 and TRBJ2-7; the match to TRBD2 covers 11 bases. Germline CDR1 SGHRS, CDR2 YFSETQ. The J segment lost 5 bases and the V segment lost 4 bases, leaving 17 bases of the junction unmatched. This CDR3 is 18 amino acids long. CDR3 nucleotide sequence: TGCGCCAGCAGCCCCGAAGAGAGACTAGCGGGATTCTACGACGAGCAGTACTTC. Translated, it gives CASSPEERLAGFYDEQYF.

The V and J genes are TRBV9 and TRBJ2-2; TRBD2 aligns across 10 bases. Germline V gives CDR1 SGDLS, CDR2 YYNGEE. Trimming removed 6 bases from V and 6 bases from J; junction bases left unmatched: 5. The CDR3 length is 14 residues. The CDR3: CASKSGGASGELFF. CDR3 DNA: TGTGCCAGCAAAAGCGGGGGGGCTTCCGGGGAGCTGTTTTTT.

The chain recombines TRBV7-2 with TRBJ2-5, with 7 bases identical to TRBD1. Germline V gene sequence: CDR1 SGHTA, CDR2 FQGNSA. V lost 5 bases, J lost 5 bases, and 8 bases stayed unmatched. The CDR3 contains 14 residues. Here the CDR3 DNA reads TGTGCCAGCAGCGCCAAGACAGGGCGGGAGACCCAGTACTTC. Translated, it gives CASSAKTGRETQYF.

This rearrangement joins TRBV5-1 to TRBJ2-7, with 7 positions matching TRBD1. V shed 5 bases and J 2 bases; nucleotides not matched to a gene: 7. Germline V gene data show CDR1 as SGHRS and CDR2 as YFSETQ. There are 14 residues in the CDR3. The CDR3, as DNA: TGCGCCAGCAGGCCGGGACAGCTTACCTACGAGCAGTACTTC. The encoded protein is CASRPGQLTYEQYF. The variable domain in full, completed from reference TRBV5-1 and TRBJ2-7, reads KAGVTQTPRYLIKTRGQQVTLSCSPISGHRSVSWYQQTPGQGLQFLFEYFSETQRNKGNFPGRFSGRQFSNSRSEMNVSTLELGDSALYLCASRPGQLTYEQYFGPGTRLTVT.

This chain connects TRBV7-2 to TRBJ2-5, with a possible D match to TRBD2 (5 bases). The V gene lost 5 bases and the J gene lost 4 bases, with 8 bases spanning the gap. The CDR3 covers 12 residues. The germline V gene has CDR1 SGHTA and CDR2 FQGNSA. The chain's CDR3 is CASSRGGETQYF. CDR3 in DNA: TGTGCCAGCAGCCGGGGTGGAGAGACCCAGTACTTC.

This clone appeared a few times. The rearrangement uses TRBV28 and TRBJ2-3; a weak D match, TRBD1 (6 bases). The V gene lost 6 bases and the J gene lost 2 bases, with 12 bases spanning the gap. Germline V lookup: CDR1 MDHEN, CDR2 SYDVKM. The CDR3 has 14 amino acids. The CDR3 loop is CASRGAPPTDTQYF. The CDR3 bases are TGTGCCAGCAGGGGGGCCCCCCCCACAGATACGCAGTATTTT. The full variable domain, in which reference TRBV28 and TRBJ2-3 provide the parts outside the CDR3, is DVKVTQSSRYLVKRTGEKVFLECVQDMDHENMFWYRQDPGLGLRLIYFSYDVKMKEKGDIPEGYSVSREKKERFSLILESASTNQTSMYLCASRGAPPTDTQYFGPGTRLTVL.

J is TRBJ2-5 and V is TRBV14; D gene uncertain. CDR3 size: 11 residues. Between the trimmed V and J ends, which lost 5 bases and 3 bases, there was a span of 4 bases. Per germline, CDR1 SGHDN and CDR2 FVKESK. The CDR3 coding sequence is TGTGCCAGCAGCTACAAAGAGACCCAGTACTTC. It is translated as CASSYKETQYF.